Sequencing of this T cell receptor beta chain was carried out in a study of early T cells in non-severe SARS-CoV-2 infection. Trimming took 5 bases from V and 5 from J; bases not matched to a gene: 14. The CDR3 runs to 17 residues. Germline V gene data show CDR1 as MDHEN and CDR2 as SYDVKM. Individual cDNA molecules carried attached unique molecular identifiers. TCRdb ran MiXCR on the 5' RACE reads and lists one entry per CDR3 protein. The table has some 98,000 distinct CDR3 sequences, roughly 11% seen once; the top ten hold around 4.7%. About this clonotype: What it recognizes is unknown.

Notes on the study in general: The study's VDJdb matching favored anti-spike CD8 responses and missed private and CD4 specificities.

The sequence derives from an adult who was a healthcare worker with PCR-confirmed SARS-CoV-2 infection or an uninfected control (not recorded which). This chain connects TRBV28 to TRBJ2-3; 9 bases line up with TRBD1. The sequencing sample was made of whole blood. As DNA, the CDR3 is TGTGCCAGCAGTCTTCGGGGACAGGGACCATCAGGAGATACGCAGTATTTT. It translates to CASSLRGQGPSGDTQYF.